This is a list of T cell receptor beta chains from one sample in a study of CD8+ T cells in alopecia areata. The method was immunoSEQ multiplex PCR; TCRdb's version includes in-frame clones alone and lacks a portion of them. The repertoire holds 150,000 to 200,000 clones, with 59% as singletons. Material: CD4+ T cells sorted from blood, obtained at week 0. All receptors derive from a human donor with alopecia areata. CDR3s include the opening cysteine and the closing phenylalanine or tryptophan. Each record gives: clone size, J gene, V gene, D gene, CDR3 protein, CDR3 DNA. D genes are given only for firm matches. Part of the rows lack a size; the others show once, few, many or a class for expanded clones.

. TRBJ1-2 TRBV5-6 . CASSAGTNYGYTF TGTGCCAGCAGCGCCGGGACTAACTATGGCTACACCTTC
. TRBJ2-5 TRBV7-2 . CASRNGGTQYF TGTGCCAGCAGAAACGGGGGGACCCAGTACTTC
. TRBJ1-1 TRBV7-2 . CASSPPRGDGTLVF TGTGCCAGCAGCCCACCCCGAGGGGACGGGACTTTAGTTTTT
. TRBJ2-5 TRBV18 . CASSPQETQYF TGTGCCAGCTCACCGCAAGAGACCCAGTACTTC
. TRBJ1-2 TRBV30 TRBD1 CAWSPIPGQENYGYTF TGTGCCTGGAGCCCGATCCCGGGACAGGAAAACTATGGCTACACCTTC
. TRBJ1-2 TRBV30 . CAWIPAGPANYGYTF TGTGCCTGGATCCCAGCAGGGCCAGCTAACTATGGCTACACCTTC
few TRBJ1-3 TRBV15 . CATSSSTGGIGNTIYF TGTGCCACCAGCAGCTCGACAGGAGGAATTGGAAACACCATATATTTT
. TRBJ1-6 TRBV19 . CASSIGWGGSPLHF TGTGCCAGTAGTATTGGGTGGGGAGGATCACCCCTCCACTTT
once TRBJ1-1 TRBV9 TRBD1 CASSVEGALNTEAFF TGTGCCAGCAGCGTAGAGGGGGCGCTGAACACTGAAGCTTTCTTT
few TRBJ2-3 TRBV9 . CASSVREGDTQYF TGTGCCAGCAGCGTCCGAGAGGGAGATACGCAGTATTTT
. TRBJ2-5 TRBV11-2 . CASSLNSLSETQYF TGTGCCAGCAGCTTAAACTCCTTAAGCGAGACCCAGTACTTC
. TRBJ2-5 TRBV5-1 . CASSPDGQFGLETQYF TGCGCCAGCAGCCCGGACGGGCAATTCGGTCTGGAGACCCAGTACTTC
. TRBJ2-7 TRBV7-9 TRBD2 CASSLDGGAEEQYF TGTGCCAGCAGCTTAGACGGGGGGGCTGAGGAGCAGTACTTC
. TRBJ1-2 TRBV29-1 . CSVDRVNYGYTF TGCAGCGTTGACAGGGTTAACTATGGCTACACCTTC
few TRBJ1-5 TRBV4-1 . CASSQEGQGGQPQHF TGCGCCAGCAGCCAAGAGGGGCAGGGAGGCCAGCCCCAGCATTTT
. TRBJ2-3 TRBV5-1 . CASSLEGSRTDTQYF TGCGCCAGCAGCTTGGAGGGCAGCCGCACAGATACGCAGTATTTT
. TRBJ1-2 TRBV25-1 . CASSEYARDYGYTF TGTGCCAGCAGTGAATACGCCCGGGACTATGGCTACACCTTC
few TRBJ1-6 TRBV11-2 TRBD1 CASSLETGGYNSPLHF TGTGCCAGCAGCTTAGAGACAGGGGGCTATAATTCACCCCTCCACTTT